The text below deals with one TCR beta chain. What it binds is unknown. 13 Jbeta primers and 60 Vbeta primers were used for the PCR. Here immunoSEQ multiplex PCR was the method, and the copy in TCRdb shows in-frame clones only, minus some. This repertoire includes approximately 96,000 clones. The sample comes from a study of cytomegalovirus exposure and HLA in healthy donors. Regarding the study as a whole: Researchers reportedly found TCR beta sequences accurately predicted most subjects' HLA-A and HLA-B alleles. Later analysis demonstrated an association between a missense DCLRE1C variant and TCR beta V- and J-gene trimming. 150 to 200 TCR beta chains were listed as cytomegalovirus-associated. A later analysis, which compared TCR beta chains of equal frequency, found the HLA-associated ones more clonally expanded.

The CDR3 contains 15 residues. Trimming cost V 4 bases and J 13 bases; bases outside gene matches: 9. CDR1 and CDR2 from the germline V gene are SGHTA and FQGNSA. The TCR comes from a girl aged 10 to 17 in good health and CMV-seropositive. The chain carries TRBV7-2 and TRBJ2-1; 14 nucleotides match TRBD2. Specimen: PBMCs. CDR3 DNA sequence: TGTGCCAGCAGCTCCTCCGGGACTAGCGGGGGCCTTCAGTTCTTC. This translates into CASSSSGTSGGLQFF.